This T cell receptor beta chain was sequenced during a study of T-cell memory formation after mild COVID-19. Study information: TCR clusters mostly belonged to single donors.

This clonotype was observed a few times. Its antigen is as yet unknown. Germline V gives CDR1 SGDLS, CDR2 YYNGEE. The CDR3 is made up of 15 amino acids. V was trimmed by 4 bases and J by 5 bases, leaving 18 bases between them. Findings of the study overall: What remained unconfirmed was the SARS-CoV-2 specificity of second-wave clones peaking on day 37. Clones that contracted clustered mainly in CM and EM if CD4+ and in EMRA if CD8+.

UMIs and sample barcodes were carried by the TCR alpha and TCR beta cDNA libraries that 5'RACE produced using constant-segment primers. TCRdb re-called the 5' RACE reads with MiXCR, one entry per CDR3 protein. Of hundreds of thousands of distinct CDR3 sequences in the sample, roughly an eighth are singletons; the top ten hold over 20%. The source material was PBMCs or a T cell subset sorted from them (not recorded which). The chain carries TRBV9 and TRBJ2-5; TRBD2 might be the D (5 bases). The TCR originated in a man aged 18 to 29 who had mild COVID-19 (a few samples of this study predate the infection). Cell type and time point are not known. CDR3 region: CASSFAQEEGETQYF. The CDR3 DNA sequence: TGTGCCAGCAGCTTCGCCCAGGAGGAAGGGGAGACCCAGTACTTC. The full variable domain, completed using reference TRBV9 and TRBJ2-5, is DSGVTQTPKHLITATGQRVTLRCSPRSGDLSVYWYQQSLDQGLQFLIQYYNGEERAKGNILERFSAQQFPDLHSELNLSSLELGDSALYFCASSFAQEEGETQYFGPGTRLLVL.